The source of this T cell receptor beta chain is a study of shared clonotypes between healthy human individuals. Looking at the study overall: For every donor, three CD4 naive, three CD4 memory, two CD8 naive and one CD8 memory plates were used. General study results and limits: Approximately 5.3% was the fraction of naive CD4 clonotypes found shared across four donors.

V was clipped by 0 bases and J by 8 bases; unmatched bases: 6. Germline V gene sequence: CDR1 SGHAT, CDR2 FQDESV (reference sequence). The CDR3 covers 16 residues. This clone was seen just once. Its target is unknown. Clones were read by immunoSEQ multiplex PCR, and TCRdb kept only the in-frame ones, dropping some. The data contain about a million clones, approximately 80% of them singletons. Sequenced sample: memory CD4+ T cells from PBMCs. Specified subset: CD45RA-negative fraction. The chain recombines TRBV11-1 with TRBJ1-4, with TRBD1 identical over 10 bases. This clonotype originated in a man aged 18-30 years in good health. Some clones in this sample may be carry-over from other donors' samples. This chain's CDR3 is CASSLALGQGKEKLFF. CDR3 sequence (DNA): TGTGCCAGCAGCTTAGCCCTGGGACAGGGGAAGGAAAAACTGTTTTTT.